These 8 T cell receptor beta chains originate from one sample sequenced in a study of beta chain features in type 1 diabetes. The entirety of the isolated RNA underwent reverse transcription, so expressed TCRB transcripts were sequenced. TCRdb's table, derived via immunoSEQ multiplex PCR, lists solely in-frame clones and lacks some. The data contain 430,000 or so clones, 9.5% to 12% of them singletons. Sequences were obtained from naive CD4+ T cells from blood. The receptors were sampled from a young woman in good health.

This clone showed up just a few times. The chain recombines TRBV5-1 with TRBJ2-5; D possibly corresponds to TRBD1 (6 bases). Deletions cut 6 bases from V and 2 bases from J, with 11 bases between. The germline gives CDR1 SGHRS, CDR2 YFSETQ. There are 13 residues in the CDR3. CDR3 residues: CASTRQAQETQYF. The CDR3 DNA reads TGCGCCAGCACCCGACAGGCACAAGAGACCCAGTACTTC. Combining the CDR3 with reference TRBV5-1 and TRBJ2-5 gives the whole variable domain KAGVTQTPRYLIKTRGQQVTLSCSPISGHRSVSWYQQTPGQGLQFLFEYFSETQRNKGNFPGRFSGRQFSNSRSEMNVSTLELGDSALYLCASTRQAQETQYFGPGTRLLVL.

V usage is TRBV18 and J usage is TRBJ2-7; no definite D call. V lost 0 bases, J lost 6 bases, and 12 bases lay in between. CDR1 is KGHSH, CDR2 LQKENI, per germline. The CDR3 has 14 amino acids. In DNA form, the CDR3 reads TGTGCCAGCTCACCACCACAGACGCGAGTCGAGCAGTACTTC. It translates to CASSPPQTRVEQYF.

The chain links TRBV7-2 to TRBJ2-6; 7 bases line up with TRBD1. From germline, CDR1 is SGHTA and CDR2 FQGNSA. Trimming removed 5 bases from V and 1 base from J; junction bases left unmatched: 5. This CDR3 spans 16 amino acids. The CDR3 bases are TGTGCCAGCAGCACACACAGGGGATCTGGGGCCAACGTCCTGACTTTC. Translating it yields CASSTHRGSGANVLTF. Supplemented by reference TRBV7-2 and TRBJ2-6, the full variable domain reads GAGVSQSPSNKVTEKGKDVELRCDPISGHTALYWYRQSLGQGLEFLIYFQGNSAPDKSGLPSDRFSAERTGGSVSTLTIQRTQQEDSAVYLCASSTHRGSGANVLTFGAGSRLTVL.

This clone was observed a handful of times. V gene TRBV4-1 combines with J gene TRBJ1-6; no reliable D call. Per the germline V gene, CDR1 is MGHRA and CDR2 is YSYEKL. The CDR3 has 15 amino acids. Trimming cost V 1 base and J 6 bases, with 10 bases left between them. The CDR3 here is CASSQVAVPNSPLHF. In DNA form, the CDR3 reads TGCGCCAGCAGCCAAGTGGCAGTACCTAATTCACCCCTCCACTTT.

The J gene is TRBJ2-3, the V gene TRBV11-2; no clear D gene. V shed 8 bases and J shed 3 bases, with 6 bases lying between them. The CDR3 consists of 11 residues. Germline values: CDR1 SGHAT, CDR2 FQNNGV. This chain's CDR3 is CASRETDTQYF. CDR3 in DNA: TGTGCCAGCCGCGAAACAGATACGCAGTATTTT. Full variable domain (remainder filled in from reference TRBV11-2 and TRBJ2-3): EAGVAQSPRYKIIEKRQSVAFWCNPISGHATLYWYQQILGQGPKLLIQFQNNGVVDDSQLPKDRFSAERLKGVDSTLKIQPAKLEDSAVYLCASRETDTQYFGPGTRLTVL.

The gene calls are TRBV29-1 and TRBJ2-4; TRBD1 matches 9 bases. Germline V gene lookup returns CDR1 SQVTM and CDR2 ANQGSEA. The CDR3 is 13 residues long. Trimming cost V 6 bases and J 5 bases; bases outside gene matches: 5. In DNA, the CDR3 is TGCAGCGTGGGACAGGGAGGCGAAAACATTCAGTACTTC. It yields the protein CSVGQGGENIQYF.

The DNA of the CDR3 is TGTGCCTGGAACAGGGCCGGGCGGGAGATAATCGGGGAGCTGTTTTTT. It yields the protein CAWNRAGREIIGELFF. This chain connects TRBV30 to TRBJ2-2; tentatively, D is TRBD2 (7 bases). V was clipped by 4 bases and J by 7 bases, with 22 bases between them. The CDR3 loop spans 16 amino acids. Germline assignment: CDR1 GTSNPN and CDR2 SVGIG (reference sequence).

The J gene is TRBJ2-3, the V gene TRBV15, with D tentatively TRBD2 (5 bases). V dropped 1 base and J dropped 5 bases, with 13 bases sitting between them. The CDR3 loop spans 15 amino acids. The V gene's germline CDR1 is LNHNV and CDR2 YYDKDF (reference sequence). The CDR3 loop reads CATSRAASWGDTQYF. DNA of the CDR3: TGTGCCACCAGCAGAGCTGCTAGCTGGGGAGATACGCAGTATTTT.